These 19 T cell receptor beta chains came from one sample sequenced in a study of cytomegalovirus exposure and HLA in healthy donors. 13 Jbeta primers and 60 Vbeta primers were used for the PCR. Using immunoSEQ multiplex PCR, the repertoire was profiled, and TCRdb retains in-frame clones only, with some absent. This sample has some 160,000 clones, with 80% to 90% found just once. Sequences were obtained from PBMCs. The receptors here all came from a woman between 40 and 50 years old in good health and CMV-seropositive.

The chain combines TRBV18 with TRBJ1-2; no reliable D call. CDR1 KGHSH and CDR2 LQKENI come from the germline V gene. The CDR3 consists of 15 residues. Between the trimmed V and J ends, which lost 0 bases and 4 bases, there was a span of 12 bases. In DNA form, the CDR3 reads TGTGCCAGCTCACCACCGGGTACCCCGGGCTATGGCTACACCTTC. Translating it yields CASSPPGTPGYGYTF.

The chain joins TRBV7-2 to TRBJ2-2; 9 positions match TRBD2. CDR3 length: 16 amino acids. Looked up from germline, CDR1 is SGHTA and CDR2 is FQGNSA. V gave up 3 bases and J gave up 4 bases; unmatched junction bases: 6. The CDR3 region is CASSLGAGGRTGELFF. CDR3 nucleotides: TGTGCCAGCAGCTTGGGCGCGGGGGGGCGCACCGGGGAGCTGTTTTTT.

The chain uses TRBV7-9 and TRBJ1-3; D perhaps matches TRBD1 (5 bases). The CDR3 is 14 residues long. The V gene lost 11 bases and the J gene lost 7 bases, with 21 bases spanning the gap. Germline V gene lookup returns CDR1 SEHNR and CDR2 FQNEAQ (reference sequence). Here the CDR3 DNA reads TGTGCCTTCCCGGGGCTGAAGGAGGGCAACACCATATATTTT. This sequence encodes CAFPGLKEGNTIYF. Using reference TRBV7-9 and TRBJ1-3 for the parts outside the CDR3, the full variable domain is DTGVSQNPRHKITKRGQNVTFRCDPISEHNRLYWYRQTLGQGPEFLTYFQNEAQLEKSRLLSDRFSAERPKGSFSTLEIQRTEQGDSAMYLCAFPGLKEGNTIYFGEGSWLTVV.

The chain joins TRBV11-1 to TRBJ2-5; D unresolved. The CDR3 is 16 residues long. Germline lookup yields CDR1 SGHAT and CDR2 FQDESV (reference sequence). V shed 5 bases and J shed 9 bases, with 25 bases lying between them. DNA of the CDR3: TGTGCCAGCAGCCTCAGCTCATTGCCCCACTTCGGAGCCCAGTACTTC. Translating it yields CASSLSSLPHFGAQYF.

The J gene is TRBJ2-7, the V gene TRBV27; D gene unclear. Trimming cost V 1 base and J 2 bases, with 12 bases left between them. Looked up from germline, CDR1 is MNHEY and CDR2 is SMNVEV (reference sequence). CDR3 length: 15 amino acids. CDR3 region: CASSLFPAVAYEQYF. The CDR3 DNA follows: TGTGCCAGCAGTTTATTCCCTGCGGTCGCCTACGAGCAGTACTTC.

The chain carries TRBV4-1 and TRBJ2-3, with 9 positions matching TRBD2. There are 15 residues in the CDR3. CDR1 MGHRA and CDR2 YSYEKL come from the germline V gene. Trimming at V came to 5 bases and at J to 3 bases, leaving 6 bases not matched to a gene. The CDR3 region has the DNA TGCGCCAGCAGCAGAAGACTAGCGGCGACAGATACGCAGTATTTT. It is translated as CASSRRLAATDTQYF.

Here the CDR3 DNA reads TGTGCCAGCAGCGGACAGGACTACGAGCAGTACTTC. Its translation: CASSGQDYEQYF. The rearrangement uses TRBV6-5 and TRBJ2-7; 7 bases are shared with TRBD1. Germline V gene lookup returns CDR1 MNHEY and CDR2 SVGAGI. J was trimmed by 3 bases and V by 6 bases; bases with no gene match: 2. This CDR3 has 12 amino acids.

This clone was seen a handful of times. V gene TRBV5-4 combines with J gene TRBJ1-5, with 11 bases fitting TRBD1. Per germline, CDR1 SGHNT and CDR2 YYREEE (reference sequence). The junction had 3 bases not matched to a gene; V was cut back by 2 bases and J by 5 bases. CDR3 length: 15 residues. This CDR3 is CASSLGTGGYQPQHF. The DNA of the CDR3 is TGTGCCAGCAGCTTAGGGACAGGGGGGTATCAGCCCCAGCATTTT. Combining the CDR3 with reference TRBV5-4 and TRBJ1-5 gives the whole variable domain ETGVTQSPTHLIKTRGQQVTLRCSSQSGHNTVSWYQQALGQGPQFIFQYYREEENGRGNFPPRFSGLQFPNYSSELNVNALELDDSALYLCASSLGTGGYQPQHFGDGTRLSIL.

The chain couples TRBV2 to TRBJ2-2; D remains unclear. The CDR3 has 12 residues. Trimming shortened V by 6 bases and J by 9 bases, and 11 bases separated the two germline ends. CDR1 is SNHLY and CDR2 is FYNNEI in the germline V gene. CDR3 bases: TGTGCCAGCAGCGAGCCCAGGAGGGAGCTGTTTTTT. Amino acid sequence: CASSEPRRELFF.

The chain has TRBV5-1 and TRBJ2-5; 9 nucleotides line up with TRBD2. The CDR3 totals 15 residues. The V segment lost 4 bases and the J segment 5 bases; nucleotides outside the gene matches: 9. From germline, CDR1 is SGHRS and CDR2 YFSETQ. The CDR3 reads CASSARGGAMETQYF. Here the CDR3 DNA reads TGCGCCAGCAGCGCCCGCGGGGGGGCAATGGAGACCCAGTACTTC.

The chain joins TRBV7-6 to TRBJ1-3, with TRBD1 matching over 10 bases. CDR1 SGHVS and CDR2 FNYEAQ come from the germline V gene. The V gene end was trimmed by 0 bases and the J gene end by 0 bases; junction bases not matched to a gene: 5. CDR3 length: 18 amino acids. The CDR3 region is CASSLARTGGPSGNTIYF. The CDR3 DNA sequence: TGTGCCAGCAGCTTAGCGCGGACAGGGGGACCCTCTGGAAACACCATATATTTT.

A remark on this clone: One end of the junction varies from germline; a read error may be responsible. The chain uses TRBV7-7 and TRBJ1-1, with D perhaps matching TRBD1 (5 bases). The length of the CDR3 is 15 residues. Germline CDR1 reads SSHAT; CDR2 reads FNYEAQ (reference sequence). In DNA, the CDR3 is TGTGCTAGCAGCCTCCCTTTTATGGGGGGGACTGAAGCTTTCTTT. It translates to CASSLPFMGGTEAFF.

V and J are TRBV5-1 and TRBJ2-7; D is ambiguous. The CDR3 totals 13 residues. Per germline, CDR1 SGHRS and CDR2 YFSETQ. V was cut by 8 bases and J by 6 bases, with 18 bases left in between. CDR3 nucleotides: TGCGCCAGTTATGACGCAGGTTCAGGCGAGCAGTACTTC. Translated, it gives CASYDAGSGEQYF. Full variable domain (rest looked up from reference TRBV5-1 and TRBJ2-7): KAGVTQTPRYLIKTRGQQVTLSCSPISGHRSVSWYQQTPGQGLQFLFEYFSETQRNKGNFPGRFSGRQFSNSRSEMNVSTLELGDSALYLCASYDAGSGEQYFGPGTRLTVT.

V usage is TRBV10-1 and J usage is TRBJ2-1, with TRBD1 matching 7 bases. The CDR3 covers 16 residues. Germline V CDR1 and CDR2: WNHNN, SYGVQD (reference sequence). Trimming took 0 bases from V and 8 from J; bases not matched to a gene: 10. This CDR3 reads CASSESIRTGNDEQFF. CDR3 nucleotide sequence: TGCGCCAGCAGTGAGTCGATTAGGACAGGTAACGATGAGCAGTTCTTC.

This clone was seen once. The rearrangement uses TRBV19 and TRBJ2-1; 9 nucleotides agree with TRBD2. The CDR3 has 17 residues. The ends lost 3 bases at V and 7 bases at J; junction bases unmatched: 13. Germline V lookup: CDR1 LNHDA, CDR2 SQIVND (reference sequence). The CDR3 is CASSMDSLAGVGNEQFF. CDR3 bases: TGTGCCAGTAGTATGGATTCTTTAGCGGGAGTAGGAAATGAGCAGTTCTTC.

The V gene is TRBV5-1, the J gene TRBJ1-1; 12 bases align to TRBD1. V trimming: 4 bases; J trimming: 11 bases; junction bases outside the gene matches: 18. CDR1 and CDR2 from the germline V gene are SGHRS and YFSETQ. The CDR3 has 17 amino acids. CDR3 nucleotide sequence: TGCGCCAGCAGCCCAACTAGCCGGGACAGGGGGCGCAGGGGGGCTTTCTTT. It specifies CASSPTSRDRGRRGAFF.

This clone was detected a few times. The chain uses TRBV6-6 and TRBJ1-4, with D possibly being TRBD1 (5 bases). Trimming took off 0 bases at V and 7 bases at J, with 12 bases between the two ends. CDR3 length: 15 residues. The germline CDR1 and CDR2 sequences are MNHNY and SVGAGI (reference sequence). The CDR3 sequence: CASSYSGGSGEKLFF. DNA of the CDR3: TGTGCCAGCAGTTACTCGGGGGGATCAGGTGAAAAACTGTTTTTT.

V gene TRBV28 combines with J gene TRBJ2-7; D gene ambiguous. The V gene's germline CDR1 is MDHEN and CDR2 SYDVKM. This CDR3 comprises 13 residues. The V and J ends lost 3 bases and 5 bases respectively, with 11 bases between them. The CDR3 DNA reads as TGTGCCAGCAGTTTTAAGCAGGTTGACGAGCAGTACTTC. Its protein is CASSFKQVDEQYF.

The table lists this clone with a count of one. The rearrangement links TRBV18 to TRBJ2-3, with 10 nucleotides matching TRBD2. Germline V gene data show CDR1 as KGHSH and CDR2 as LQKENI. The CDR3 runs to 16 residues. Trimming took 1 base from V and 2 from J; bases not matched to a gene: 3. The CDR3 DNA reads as TGTGCCAGCTCACCACTAGCGGGGGGACCCACAGATACGCAGTATTTT. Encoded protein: CASSPLAGGPTDTQYF.